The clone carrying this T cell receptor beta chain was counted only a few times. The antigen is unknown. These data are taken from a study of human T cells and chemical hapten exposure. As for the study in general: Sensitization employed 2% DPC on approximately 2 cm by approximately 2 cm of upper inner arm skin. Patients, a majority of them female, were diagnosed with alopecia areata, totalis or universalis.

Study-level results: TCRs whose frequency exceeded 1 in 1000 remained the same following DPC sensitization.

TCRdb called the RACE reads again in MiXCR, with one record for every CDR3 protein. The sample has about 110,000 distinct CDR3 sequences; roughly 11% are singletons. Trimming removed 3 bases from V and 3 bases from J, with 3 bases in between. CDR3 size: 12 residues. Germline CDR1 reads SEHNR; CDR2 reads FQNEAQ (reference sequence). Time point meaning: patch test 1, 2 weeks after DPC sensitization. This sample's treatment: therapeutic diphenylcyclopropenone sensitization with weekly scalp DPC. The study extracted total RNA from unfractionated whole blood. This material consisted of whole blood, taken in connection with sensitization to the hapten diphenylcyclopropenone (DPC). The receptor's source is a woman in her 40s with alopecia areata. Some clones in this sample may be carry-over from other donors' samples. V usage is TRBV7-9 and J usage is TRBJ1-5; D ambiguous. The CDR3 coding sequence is TGTGCCAGCAGCTTGACCAATCAGCCCCAGCATTTT. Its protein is CASSLTNQPQHF.